This T cell receptor beta chain was recorded in a study of spatial heterogeneity in lung cancer. As for the study in general: Detection of beta-chain sequences consistently exceeded that of alpha-chain sequences.

The CDR3 extends over 12 amino acids. Germline V gene lookup returns CDR1 MNHNS and CDR2 SASEGT. Between the trimmed V and J ends, which lost 5 bases and 7 bases, there was a span of 11 bases. Time point reported: blood at routine non-recurrence follow-up after resection. This clonotype was recorded at least ten times. Its antigen remains unknown. Via MiXCR, TCRdb re-called the 5' RACE reads, giving one row per CDR3 protein. The data contain around 25,000 distinct CDR3 sequences, roughly a tenth of them singletons. Study-level results: At tumor resection, ubiquitous expanded TCRs were detected in blood more often than later.

Sequencing was performed on PBMCs, taken at follow-up. This receptor was obtained from a male donor with early-stage non-small cell lung cancer. The gene calls are TRBV6-1 and TRBJ1-1; D not resolved. Here the CDR3 reads CASSYYKNEAFF. CDR3 in DNA: TGTGCCAGCAGTTATTACAAAAATGAAGCTTTCTTT.